This TCR beta chain was identified during a study of cytomegalovirus exposure and HLA in healthy donors. The PCR was carried out with 60 Vbeta primers and 13 Jbeta primers. Sequencing used immunoSEQ multiplex PCR; TCRdb keeps in-frame clones, though not all of them. This table holds 95,000 to 150,000 clones, 70% to 75% found once. In this sample, this clone turned up a few times. The antigen is not known. General study points: A link between a missense DCLRE1C variant and TCR beta V- and J-gene trimming emerged from a later analysis. A later examination showed that TCR association rates differed by HLA locus, with DRB1 most and HLA-C fewest. A later analysis, which compared TCR beta chains of equal frequency, found the HLA-associated ones more clonally expanded. Generally TCR sequences proved uncommon, though certain public TCRs appeared in numerous donors.

Trimming left V 6 bases short and J 2 bases short, with 12 bases between. Germline V gene sequence: CDR1 ENHRY, CDR2 SYGVKD. The CDR3 has 14 residues. The source material was PBMCs. This TCR was sampled from a woman aged 35 to 49 in good health and CMV-seronegative. V is TRBV10-3 and J is TRBJ2-3; maybe TRBD1 (7 bases). The CDR3 spells CAIRGGQNTDTQYF. CDR3 DNA: TGTGCCATCAGGGGGGGACAGAACACAGATACGCAGTATTTT.